The text below deals with one TCR beta chain. Its binding antigen is unknown. Per-nucleotide qualities are absent, and no much larger clonotype sits a single base away. Receptors were amplified or captured by the immunoSEQ multiplex PCR assay. T cell repertoires were profiled by deep sequencing of rearranged TCR beta loci, alongside multiparametric flow cytometry. In TCRdb, the immuneACCESS table is reduced to in-frame sequences with V and J assigned. These tables do not hold every clone; where another copy was compared, an unresolved V gene accounts for under half, and the others remain unexplained. The sample records 150,000 to 200,000 clones, roughly nine tenths of which are singletons. About 4.3% of the sample rests with the top ten. V and J lose 5 bases and 5 bases, and a span of 18 bases separates them. There are 15 amino acids in the CDR3, from cysteine to phenylalanine inclusive. Only the CDR3 DNA is retained, 45 bases long and in frame from the first base. The germline V gene gives CDR1 as SGHVS and CDR2 as FQNEAQ.

This specimen comes from a study of lymphopenia after photon versus proton radiotherapy (dated by TCRdb to about 2019). Background for the entire study: The immunological effects of photon versus proton radiation therapy were compared in patients with gastrointestinal tumors who developed high-grade lymphopenia. The cohort comprised roughly 20 patients with gastrointestinal tumors who received either photon or proton therapy and then developed lymphopenia. The study aimed to characterize how the two radiation modalities differ in their impact on the immune system. The research as a whole found: During treatment, patients who received proton therapy stayed relatively stable, whereas patients who received photon therapy lost naive T cells and TCR diversity and gained effector/memory populations. The survival association was assessed only in patients who died, and better survival with proton therapy was presented by the authors as a possibility rather than a demonstrated result. Across the cohort, among patients who died, a greater drop in TCR diversity after the nadir was inversely correlated with overall survival time. After the lymphocyte count nadir, oligoclonal expansion, especially of CD8+ Temra cells, was observed in photon-treated repertoires, and the drop in diversity was driven by this expansion.

The material was peripheral blood, obtained from a patient treated with photon-based radiotherapy. The TCR comes from a man aged 45-60 years with gastric cancer. The rearranged chain carries TRBV7-8 and TRBJ2-5, and the D gene may be TRBD1, 5 bases matching. The CDR3 protein: CASSDRGGKGETQYF. The nucleotides read TGTGCCAGCAGCGATCGAGGTGGGAAGGGGGAGACCCAGTACTTC.